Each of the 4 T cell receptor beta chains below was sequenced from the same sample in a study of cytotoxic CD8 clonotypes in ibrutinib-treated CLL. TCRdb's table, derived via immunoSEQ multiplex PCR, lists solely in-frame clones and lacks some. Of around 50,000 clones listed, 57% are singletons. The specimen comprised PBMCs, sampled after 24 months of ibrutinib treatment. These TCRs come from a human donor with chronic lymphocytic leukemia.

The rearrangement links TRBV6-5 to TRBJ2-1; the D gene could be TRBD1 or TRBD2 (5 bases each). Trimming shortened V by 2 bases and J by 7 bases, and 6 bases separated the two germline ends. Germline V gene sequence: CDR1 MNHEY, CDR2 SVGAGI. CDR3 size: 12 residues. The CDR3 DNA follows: TGTGCCAGCAGTTACGGGGGTAATGAGCAGTTCTTC. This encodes CASSYGGNEQFF.

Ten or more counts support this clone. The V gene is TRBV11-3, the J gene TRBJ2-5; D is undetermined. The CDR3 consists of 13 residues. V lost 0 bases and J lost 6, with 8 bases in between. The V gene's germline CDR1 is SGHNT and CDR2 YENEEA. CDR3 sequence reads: CASSLDGVQTQYF. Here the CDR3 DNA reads TGTGCCAGCAGCTTAGATGGAGTACAGACCCAGTACTTC.

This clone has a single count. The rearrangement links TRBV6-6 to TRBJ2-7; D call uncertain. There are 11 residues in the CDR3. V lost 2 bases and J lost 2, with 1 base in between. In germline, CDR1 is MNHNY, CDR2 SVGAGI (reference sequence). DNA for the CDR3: TGTGCCAGCAGTTACGCCTACGAGCAGTACTTC. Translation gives CASSYAYEQYF.

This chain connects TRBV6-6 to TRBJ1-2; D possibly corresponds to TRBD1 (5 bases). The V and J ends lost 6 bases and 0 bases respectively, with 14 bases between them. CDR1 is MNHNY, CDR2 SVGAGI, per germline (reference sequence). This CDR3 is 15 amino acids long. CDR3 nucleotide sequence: TGTGCCAGCAGAGCAGACAGCGACTCTAACTATGGCTACACCTTC. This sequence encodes CASRADSDSNYGYTF.